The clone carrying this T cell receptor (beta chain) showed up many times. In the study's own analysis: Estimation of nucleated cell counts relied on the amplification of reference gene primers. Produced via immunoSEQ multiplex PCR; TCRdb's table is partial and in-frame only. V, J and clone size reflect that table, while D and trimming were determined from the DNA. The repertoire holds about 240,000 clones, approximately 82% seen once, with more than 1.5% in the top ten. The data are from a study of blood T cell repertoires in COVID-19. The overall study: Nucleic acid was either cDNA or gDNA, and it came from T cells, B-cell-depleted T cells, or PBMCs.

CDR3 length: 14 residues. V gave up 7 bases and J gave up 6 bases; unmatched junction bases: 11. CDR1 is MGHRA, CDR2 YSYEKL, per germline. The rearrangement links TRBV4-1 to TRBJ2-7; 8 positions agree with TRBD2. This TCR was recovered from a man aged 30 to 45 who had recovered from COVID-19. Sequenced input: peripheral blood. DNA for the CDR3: TGCGCCAGCACCCGGACAGACCGGGGGGGCGAGCAGTACTTC. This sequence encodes CASTRTDRGGEQYF.